The rows below give T cell receptor beta chains drawn from one sample of a study of blood T cell repertoires in COVID-19. The assay was immunoSEQ multiplex PCR, and TCRdb's table has in-frame clones only and misses some. Of roughly 73,000 clones listed, roughly 70% are singletons. Input material: peripheral blood. The receptors come from a man between 65 and 85 years old with acute or convalescent COVID-19. CDR3s include the opening cysteine and the closing phenylalanine or tryptophan. A D gene is named only where the DNA matches it firmly. Clone size appears in some rows only: once, few, many, or a class for an expanded clone.

cdr3_nt	cdr3_aa	clone_size	d_call	v_call	j_call
TGTGCCACCAGCAGAGATGGGCGGGGGTCGAGCACTGAAGCTTTCTTT	CATSRDGRGSSTEAFF	NA	NA	TRBV15	TRBJ1-1
TGTGCCAGCAGTGAACAGCTAGAGACCTACGAGCAGTACTTC	CASSEQLETYEQYF	once	NA	TRBV2	TRBJ2-7
TGTGCCAGCAGCTCGCGGGGGGCTAATGAAAAACTGTTTTTT	CASSSRGANEKLFF	NA	NA	TRBV3-1/TRBV3-2	TRBJ1-4
TGTGCCAGCAGCTTAGGGGGTGGAAACACCATATATTTT	CASSLGGGNTIYF	NA	NA	TRBV5-6	TRBJ1-3
TGTGCCAGCACTATGCATAGCAATCAGCCCCAGCATTTT	CASTMHSNQPQHF	NA	NA	TRBV6-6	TRBJ1-5
TGTGCCAGCAGTGTCCAAGGGACTAGCGGGAGGAGGACAGATACGCAGTATTTT	CASSVQGTSGRRTDTQYF	NA	TRBD2	TRBV6-1	TRBJ2-3
TGTGCCAGCAATTCCGCCGGACAGAGCTATGGCTACACCTTC	CASNSAGQSYGYTF	NA	NA	TRBV13	TRBJ1-2
TGTGCCAGCAGTCCCCTTCCCCGACAGGGGACCTACGAGCAGTACTTC	CASSPLPRQGTYEQYF	NA	TRBD1	TRBV27	TRBJ2-7
TGTGCCAGCAGCTCCAGCTCCTACGAGCAGTACTTC	CASSSSSYEQYF	NA	NA	TRBV7-6	TRBJ2-7
TGTGCCAGCTCACCACGGGGACAGGGCGGAGAGACCCAGTACTTC	CASSPRGQGGETQYF	once	TRBD1	TRBV18	TRBJ2-5
TGTGCCAGCAGCTTGGGACTAGCGGGGAGCACAGATACGCAGTATTTT	CASSLGLAGSTDTQYF	NA	TRBD2	TRBV5-4	TRBJ2-3